Given below is one T cell receptor beta chain in context. This sample was taken from a study of blood T cell repertoires in COVID-19. In the study overall: Specimens from acute and convalescent COVID-19 originated in the United States, Italy and Spain. Nucleic acid was either cDNA or gDNA, and it came from T cells, B-cell-depleted T cells, or PBMCs.

Source study methods: How many nucleated cells were present was estimated from reference gene primer amplification. Profiled with immunoSEQ multiplex PCR; TCRdb holds only in-frame clones, not every one. V and J calls and clone size are those listed in that table; D and trimming were worked out from the DNA. The table has under 250,000 clones, about 84% seen once; the top ten hold roughly 4.3%. Germline V gene sequence: CDR1 KGHSH, CDR2 LQKENI. This CDR3 region has 16 residues. With V trimmed by 2 bases and J by 2 bases, 7 bases remained unmatched. Allocation to cohorts depended on clinical history reported by the participants.

The V call is TRBV18, the J call TRBJ1-1, with 8 bases that match TRBD1. The sequence derives from a man aged 25-45 years with acute COVID-19. The sample was PBMCs or T cells enriched from blood (not recorded which). CDR3 protein: CASSPRTGKGNTEAFF. DNA of the CDR3: TGTGCCAGCTCACCAAGGACAGGGAAGGGAAACACTGAAGCTTTCTTT.